This T cell receptor (beta chain) was documented in a study of T cell clonality in common variable immunodeficiency. CDR1 and CDR2 (germline): LNHDA, SQIVND (reference sequence). The CDR3 sequence is 15 residues long. Sequenced by immunoSEQ multiplex PCR; TCRdb stores in-frame clones only, minus some. The sample presents about 29,000 clones, none singletons. This clone was seen a handful of times. The read halts 3 residues ahead of the CDR3 end, with the missing end drawn from the germline J gene. The chain is built from TRBV19 and TRBJ1-2; D possibly corresponds to TRBD1 (6 bases). The sequence was collected from a person between 18 and 75 years old in good health. The source material was peripheral blood mononuclear cells. The CDR3 is CASSIGQASTDTYTF. The part of the CDR3 DNA that was read is TGTGCCAGTAGTATAGGACAGGCCAGCACAGATACC.